The rows below give T cell receptor beta chains drawn from one sample of a study of spatial heterogeneity in lung cancer. TCRdb reprocessed the 5' RACE reads with MiXCR, giving one entry per CDR3 protein. The profile shows approximately 25,000 distinct CDR3 sequences, 8% to 10% of them singletons. The sequencing used lung tumor tissue, collected at surgery. These receptors all stem from a male donor with early-stage non-small cell lung cancer. CDR3s include the opening cysteine and the closing phenylalanine or tryptophan. The size field is filled for only some rows; it gives once, few, many or a size class.

CASSSRSSSYNEQFF TRBJ2-1 TRBV5-4 many
CASSLWVNSPLHF TRBJ1-6 TRBV27 many
CASSPGADIQNF TRBJ2-4 TRBV5-1 few
CSARGARAYSYEQYF TRBJ2-7 TRBV20-1 many
CSAVQETQYF TRBJ2-5 TRBV20-1 few
CSARDPATGNEQFF TRBJ2-1 TRBV20-1 many
CAGRNEKETQYF TRBJ2-5 TRBV2 .
CASRRGVIGEQYF TRBJ2-7 TRBV12-3/TRBV12-4 many
CSVAVGTGELFF TRBJ2-2 TRBV29-1 few
CAWGGPAVNEQFF TRBJ2-1 TRBV7-2 few
CASSQRTGNGYTF TRBJ1-2 TRBV3-1 many
CASSVGTTNYNEQFF TRBJ2-1 TRBV5-1 few
CASSSHREGSNEQFF TRBJ2-1 TRBV5-1 few
CASSRLAAAPEQYF TRBJ2-7 TRBV6-1 few
CASSFRDPRSDEQFF TRBJ2-1 TRBV5-1 few
CASRYVGELFF TRBJ2-2 TRBV28 few
CASTPPFRYEQYF TRBJ2-7 TRBV7-2 many
CASSLQGSSGELFF TRBJ2-2 TRBV5-1 few
CASSGRQGRETQYF TRBJ2-5 TRBV7-2 .
CASSQGFSGANVLTF TRBJ2-6 TRBV4-3 .
CASSVGDGLAAFYEQYF TRBJ2-7 TRBV9 medium-sized
CASSPEQGARGEKLFF TRBJ1-4 TRBV9 .
CATRIRALSGANVLTF TRBJ2-6 TRBV6-5 many
CASSTTNYGYTF TRBJ1-2 TRBV7-9 .